Below are 27 T cell receptor beta chains sequenced from a single sample in a study of T-cell reconstitution after alpha-beta-depleted transplantation in children. For TCRbeta, the library was prepared with unique molecular identifiers. TCRdb fed the PCR reads into MiXCR, producing one record per CDR3 protein. The table includes approximately 150,000 distinct CDR3 sequences, roughly 9% detected once. The sequences come from PBMCs, mostly from graft donor cells, collected 180 days after TCRalphabeta/CD19-depleted stem cell transplant. These receptors were taken from a female patient aged 2-9 years who had a stem cell transplant for congenital amegakaryocytic thrombocytopenia, so the T cells may come from the graft donor.

This clonotype has at least ten counts. This chain joins TRBV12-3 or TRBV12-4 and TRBJ1-1; D uncertain. The CDR3 is 12 amino acids. Trimming stripped 0 bases from V and 10 bases from J, with 9 bases between. CDR3 loop: CASSLASLGAFF. The CDR3 region has the DNA TGTGCCAGCAGTTTAGCCTCCCTAGGAGCTTTCTTT.

The table lists this clonotype with many counts. The chain carries TRBV12-3 or TRBV12-4 and TRBJ2-7; a weak D match, TRBD1 (5 bases). CDR3 length: 14 amino acids. Between the trimmed V and J ends, which lost 6 bases and 3 bases, there was a span of 15 bases. CDR3 coding DNA: TGTGCCAGCAGCCATGACAGAGCCCTCTACGAGCAGTACTTC. It specifies CASSHDRALYEQYF.

The chain has TRBV5-6 and TRBJ2-2, with D possibly matching TRBD2 (5 bases). Trimming shortened V by 0 bases and J by 3 bases, and 9 bases separated the two germline ends. This CDR3 region has 15 residues. Germline CDR1 reads SGHDT; CDR2 reads YYEEEE. The chain's CDR3 is CASSLAQRDTGELFF. The CDR3 DNA is TGTGCCAGCAGCTTGGCTCAGAGGGACACCGGGGAGCTGTTTTTT.

The genes are TRBV11-1 and TRBJ2-3, with a tentative D call TRBD2 (6 bases). The CDR3 loop spans 18 amino acids. Trimming removed 4 bases at V and 0 bases at J, with 20 bases between. Germline CDR1 is SGHAT and CDR2 is FQDESV (reference sequence). The CDR3 DNA reads as TGTGCCAGCAGCTCGACCGTCCACCGGGACTCTAGCACAGATACGCAGTATTTT. Amino acids: CASSSTVHRDSSTDTQYF. The variable domain in full, completed from reference TRBV11-1 and TRBJ2-3, reads EAEVAQSPRYKITEKSQAVAFWCDPISGHATLYWYRQILGQGPELLVQFQDESVVDDSQLPKDRFSAERLKGVDSTLKIQPAELGDSAMYLCASSSTVHRDSSTDTQYFGPGTRLTVL.

This chain links TRBV19 with TRBJ2-7, with D uncertain. The CDR3 loop spans 14 amino acids. V lost 7 bases and J lost 2, with 15 bases in between. CDR1 LNHDA and CDR2 SQIVND come from the germline V gene (reference sequence). CDR3 bases: TGTGCCAGTATGTCCAGCAAATTCGCCTACGAGCAGTACTTC. Its translation is CASMSSKFAYEQYF.

This clonotype was observed many times. V gene TRBV27 combines with J gene TRBJ2-7; TRBD1 agrees at 9 bases. CDR3 length: 15 residues. After removal of 4 bases from V and 2 bases from J, the junction contained 6 bases not matched to a gene. The germline V gene has CDR1 MNHEY and CDR2 SMNVEV (reference sequence). CDR3 in DNA: TGTGCCAGCAGTTCGCCCGGGACAGGGACCTACGAGCAGTACTTC. Protein: CASSSPGTGTYEQYF.

This clonotype came up many times. A much more abundant neighbour one base away suggests this may be a read error. V gene TRBV12-3 or TRBV12-4 combines with J gene TRBJ2-1, with D unresolved. There are 11 residues in the CDR3. V lost 3 bases and J lost 6, with 3 bases in between. The CDR3 region is CASSFTNEQFF. The CDR3 nucleotides read TGTGCCAGCAGTTTCACCAATGAGCAGTTCTTC.

The chain recombines TRBV19 with TRBJ2-1; 10 bases fit TRBD1. J was trimmed by 5 bases and V by 0 bases; bases with no gene match: 7. The CDR3 runs 17 residues. Germline CDR1 and CDR2: LNHDA and SQIVND (reference sequence). In DNA, the CDR3 is TGTGCCAGTAGTATAGAGGGGGACAGGGGTATTCACAATGAGCAGTTCTTC. Residues: CASSIEGDRGIHNEQFF.

This clonotype was seen at least ten times. The chain links TRBV20-1 to TRBJ1-4; D may be TRBD1 (6 bases). V lost 3 bases and J 0 bases, leaving 11 bases between the germline ends. Germline lookup yields CDR1 DFQATT and CDR2 SNEGSKA (reference sequence). This CDR3 comprises 15 residues. The CDR3 DNA follows: TGCAGTGCTAGGACAGGATTTGCAACTAATGAAAAACTGTTTTTT. It codes for CSARTGFATNEKLFF.

There are a few counts of this clonotype. The rearrangement uses TRBV3-1 and TRBJ2-1, with TRBD2 identical over 9 bases. The V gene's germline CDR1 is LGHDT and CDR2 YNNKEL (reference sequence). CDR3 length: 18 residues. V lost 3 bases, J lost 9 bases, and 18 bases stayed unmatched. This CDR3 reads CASSQGELGTSPRGEQFF. CDR3 in DNA: TGTGCCAGCAGCCAGGGAGAACTAGGGACTAGCCCCCGAGGTGAGCAGTTCTTC.

This clonotype occurred many times. This chain links TRBV5-1 with TRBJ2-5; 7 bases fit TRBD1. This CDR3 region has 14 residues. Trimming cost V 7 bases and J 4 bases; bases outside gene matches: 10. The germline V gene has CDR1 SGHRS and CDR2 YFSETQ. The DNA of the CDR3 is TGCGCCAGCTCCTTGACAGGGACGATAGAGACCCAGTACTTC. Amino acid sequence: CASSLTGTIETQYF.

This clonotype was seen once. The gene calls are TRBV12-3 or TRBV12-4 and TRBJ2-1; the match to TRBD2 covers 8 bases. CDR3 length: 18 residues. The V and J ends lost 3 bases and 5 bases, in that order; junction bases with no gene match: 15. The CDR3: CASSFRLIGRAHHNEQFF. DNA of the CDR3: TGTGCCAGCAGTTTCCGTCTCATCGGGAGGGCCCACCACAATGAGCAGTTCTTC.

The table lists this clonotype with many counts. The V gene is TRBV7-2, the J gene TRBJ2-1; TRBD2 agrees at 9 bases. The CDR3 covers 15 residues. Per the germline V gene, CDR1 is SGHTA and CDR2 is FQGNSA. V dropped 5 bases and J dropped 5; count of bases not matched to a gene: 7. The CDR3 loop reads CASSPSGKGNNEQFF. The CDR3 region has the DNA TGTGCCAGCAGCCCTAGCGGGAAAGGGAACAATGAGCAGTTCTTC.

The rearrangement uses TRBV4-1 and TRBJ1-2; D ambiguous. This CDR3 contains 15 residues. The germline V gene encodes CDR1 MGHRA and CDR2 YSYEKL. The V end was cut by 5 bases, the J end by 4 bases, with 17 bases between. The CDR3 nucleotides are TGCGCCAGCAGCTACGGACGAGACGATGGCTATGGCTACACCTTC. Its translation is CASSYGRDDGYGYTF.

This clonotype was counted at least ten times. The gene calls are TRBV7-2 and TRBJ2-7, with 10 bases lining up with TRBD2. CDR3 length: 16 amino acids. V shed 1 base, J shed 6 bases, and the junction held 9 bases outside the gene matches. CDR1 and CDR2 (germline): SGHTA, FQGNSA. CDR3 DNA sequence: TGTGCCAGCAGCTTAGTTTCTAGCGGGAGTCTGCTCGAGCAGTACTTC. This sequence encodes CASSLVSSGSLLEQYF.

Ten or more counts support this clonotype. The gene calls are TRBV20-1 and TRBJ2-3, with D tentatively TRBD2 (6 bases). V shed 6 bases and J shed 1 base, with 11 bases lying between them. CDR3 length equals 13 residues. Germline lookup yields CDR1 DFQATT and CDR2 SNEGSKA (reference sequence). Here the CDR3 DNA reads TGCAGTGCCCTGGAGGGTCGCACAGATACGCAGTATTTT. Residues: CSALEGRTDTQYF.

With regard to this clonotype: A much larger clonotype is one base distant, so this may be a read error. V gene TRBV12-3 or TRBV12-4 combines with J gene TRBJ1-1; 8 bases fit TRBD1. The CDR3 has 19 amino acids. This CDR3 is CTSSFRGPGHRGLNTEAFF. The CDR3 coding sequence is TGTACCAGCAGTTTCAGGGGGCCGGGACACCGAGGGCTGAACACTGAAGCTTTCTTT.

Note on this clonotype: This could be a read error, since a much larger clone is one nucleotide away. The rearrangement joins TRBV20-1 to TRBJ1-1; D gene unclear. Germline assignment: CDR1 DFQATT and CDR2 SNEGSKA (reference sequence). CDR3 length: 12 amino acids. Trimming shortened V by 5 bases and J by 10 bases, and 17 bases separated the two germline ends. CDR3 residues: CSAGHERSVAFF. In nucleotides, the CDR3 is TGCAGTGCTGGCCACGAGAGGTCTGTAGCTTTCTTT.

As for this clonotype: The CDR3 does not end in the conserved phenylalanine or tryptophan, so this is likely a read error. The rearrangement links TRBV28 to TRBJ2-3; 12 bases line up with TRBD2. The germline V gene has CDR1 MDHEN and CDR2 SYDVKM. V lost 5 bases to trimming and J lost 2 bases; unmatched junction nucleotides: 5. CDR3 size: 16 residues. CDR3 in amino acids: CASSPGLAGFTDTQYL. CDR3 sequence (DNA): TGTGCCAGCAGTCCCGGACTAGCGGGGTTCACAGATACGCAGTATTTG.

The table lists this clonotype with a few counts. This sequence joins TRBV20-1 and TRBJ2-2, with unresolved D. Germline V lookup: CDR1 DFQATT, CDR2 SNEGSKA (reference sequence). The CDR3 is made up of 14 amino acids. V shed 6 bases and J shed 1 base, with 12 bases lying between them. The CDR3 DNA reads as TGCAGTGCCGAGCCAGGATGGAACACCGGGGAGCTGTTTTTT. Protein product: CSAEPGWNTGELFF.

The chain links TRBV24-1 to TRBJ2-3; D is possibly TRBD1 (6 bases). This CDR3 has 15 amino acids. V lost 3 bases, J lost 1 base, and 10 bases lay in between. Germline V gene sequence: CDR1 KGHDR, CDR2 SFDVKD. The CDR3 protein is CATSDDRWGTDTQYF. The CDR3 DNA sequence: TGTGCCACCAGTGATGACAGGTGGGGCACAGATACGCAGTATTTT.

This clonotype has a count of ten or more. V is TRBV3-1 and J is TRBJ2-1, with 8 bases aligning to TRBD2. The CDR3 extends over 16 amino acids. Germline V gene sequence: CDR1 LGHDT, CDR2 YNNKEL (reference sequence). Trimming cost V 1 base and J 8 bases; bases outside gene matches: 10. DNA of the CDR3: TGTGCCAGCAGCCAAGGGGCGGGAGGATTCGGCTATGAGCAGTTCTTC. It is translated as CASSQGAGGFGYEQFF.

This clonotype was observed a few times. This chain uses TRBV5-8 with TRBJ1-2; TRBD1 is a possible D gene (5 bases). V was trimmed by 2 bases and J by 8 bases, leaving 10 bases between them. This CDR3 comprises 12 residues. The germline V gene encodes CDR1 SGHTS and CDR2 YDEGEE. The DNA of the CDR3 is TGTGCCAGCAGCTTAAAAGGGGTAGGCTACACCTTC. This codes for CASSLKGVGYTF.

There are a few counts of this clonotype. The chain is built from TRBV4-3 and TRBJ2-5; TRBD1 matches at 8 bases. The CDR3 is 18 amino acids. Germline V lookup: CDR1 LGHNA, CDR2 YSLEER. V dropped 4 bases and J dropped 2; count of bases not matched to a gene: 15. In DNA, the CDR3 is TGCGCCAGCAGCCTTGTCCCGTCAGGACAGGGATTTCAAGAGACCCAGTACTTC. Amino acids: CASSLVPSGQGFQETQYF.

This clonotype came up a few times. The chain combines TRBV6-1 with TRBJ1-5; D unresolved. The CDR3 has 16 amino acids. V shed 7 bases and J shed 0 bases, with 16 bases lying between them. Germline V lookup: CDR1 MNHNS, CDR2 SASEGT. Here the CDR3 DNA reads TGTGCCAGCAACCCAACGGGCCAGAATAGCAATCAGCCCCAGCATTTT. This codes for CASNPTGQNSNQPQHF.

The table lists this clonotype with many counts. This chain uses TRBV10-3 with TRBJ2-5; 8 bases are shared with TRBD1. CDR1 ENHRY and CDR2 SYGVKD come from the germline V gene. The J segment lost 3 bases and the V segment lost 4 bases, leaving 4 bases of the junction unmatched. This CDR3 has 14 residues. CDR3 sequence reads: CAISADREEETQYF. The DNA for the CDR3 is TGTGCCATCAGTGCGGACAGGGAAGAAGAGACCCAGTACTTC.

For this clonotype: Given a much more abundant clone one base away, this may be a read error. The rearrangement joins TRBV10-3 to TRBJ1-1; D not certain. The V and J ends lost 11 bases and 11 bases respectively, with 15 bases between them. This CDR3 contains 10 residues. Germline V gene sequence: CDR1 ENHRY, CDR2 SYGVKD. The CDR3 region has the DNA TGTGCCGCGGGTGGGATGTGGGCTTTCTTT. Translation gives CAAGGMWAFF.